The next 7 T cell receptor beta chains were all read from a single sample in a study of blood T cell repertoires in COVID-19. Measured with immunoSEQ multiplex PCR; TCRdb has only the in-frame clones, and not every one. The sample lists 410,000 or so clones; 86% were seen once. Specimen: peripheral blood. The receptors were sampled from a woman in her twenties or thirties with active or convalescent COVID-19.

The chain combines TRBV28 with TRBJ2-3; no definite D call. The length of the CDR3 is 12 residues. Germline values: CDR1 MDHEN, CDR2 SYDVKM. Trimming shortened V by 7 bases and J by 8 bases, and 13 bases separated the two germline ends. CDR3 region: CASNTLRATQYF. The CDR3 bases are TGTGCCAGCAATACCCTCCGCGCTACGCAGTATTTT.

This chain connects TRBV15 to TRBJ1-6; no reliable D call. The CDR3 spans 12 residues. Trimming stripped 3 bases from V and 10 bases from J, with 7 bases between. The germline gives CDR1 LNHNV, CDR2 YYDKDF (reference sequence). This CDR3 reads CATSRERSPLHF. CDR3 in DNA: TGTGCCACCAGCAGGGAGAGATCACCCCTCCACTTT. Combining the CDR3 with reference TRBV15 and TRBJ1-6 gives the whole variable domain DAMVIQNPRYQVTQFGKPVTLSCSQTLNHNVMYWYQQKSSQAPKLLFHYYDKDFNNEADTPDNFQSRRPNTSFCFLDIRSPGLGDTAMYLCATSRERSPLHFGNGTRLTVT.

CDR3 residues: CASSLGGELGGNTIYF. The CDR3 DNA follows: TGCGCCAGCAGCTTGGGTGGTGAGCTCGGTGGAAACACCATATATTTT. The chain links TRBV5-1 to TRBJ1-3; D is unclear. This CDR3 is built from 16 residues. CDR1 and CDR2 (germline): SGHRS, YFSETQ. Trimming took off 0 bases at V and 3 bases at J, with 13 bases between the two ends. Based on the CDR3 plus reference TRBV5-1 and TRBJ1-3, the full variable domain is KAGVTQTPRYLIKTRGQQVTLSCSPISGHRSVSWYQQTPGQGLQFLFEYFSETQRNKGNFPGRFSGRQFSNSRSEMNVSTLELGDSALYLCASSLGGELGGNTIYFGEGSWLTVV.

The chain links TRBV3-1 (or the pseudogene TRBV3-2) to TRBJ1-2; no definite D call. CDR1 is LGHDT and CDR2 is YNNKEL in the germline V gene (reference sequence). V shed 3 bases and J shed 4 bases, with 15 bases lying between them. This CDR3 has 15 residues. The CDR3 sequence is CASSHAVTASYGYTF. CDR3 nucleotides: TGTGCCAGCAGCCACGCGGTGACGGCGAGCTATGGCTACACCTTC.

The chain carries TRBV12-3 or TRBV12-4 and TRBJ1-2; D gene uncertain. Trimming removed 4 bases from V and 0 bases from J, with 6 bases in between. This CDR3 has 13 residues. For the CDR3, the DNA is TGTGCCAGCAGTTCGTTAGCTAACTATGGCTACACCTTC. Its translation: CASSSLANYGYTF.

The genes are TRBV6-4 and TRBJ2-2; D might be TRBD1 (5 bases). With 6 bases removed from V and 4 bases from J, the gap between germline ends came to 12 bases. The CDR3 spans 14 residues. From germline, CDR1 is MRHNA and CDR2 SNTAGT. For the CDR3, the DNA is TGTGCCAGCAGCGTTGACAGAGCCACCGGGGAGCTGTTTTTT. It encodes CASSVDRATGELFF.

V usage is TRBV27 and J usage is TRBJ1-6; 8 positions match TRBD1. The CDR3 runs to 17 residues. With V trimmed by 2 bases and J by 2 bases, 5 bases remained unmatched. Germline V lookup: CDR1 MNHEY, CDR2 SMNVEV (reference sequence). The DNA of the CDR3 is TGTGCCAGCAGTTTAGAGACAGGGGTAACCTATAATTCACCCCTCCACTTT. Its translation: CASSLETGVTYNSPLHF.